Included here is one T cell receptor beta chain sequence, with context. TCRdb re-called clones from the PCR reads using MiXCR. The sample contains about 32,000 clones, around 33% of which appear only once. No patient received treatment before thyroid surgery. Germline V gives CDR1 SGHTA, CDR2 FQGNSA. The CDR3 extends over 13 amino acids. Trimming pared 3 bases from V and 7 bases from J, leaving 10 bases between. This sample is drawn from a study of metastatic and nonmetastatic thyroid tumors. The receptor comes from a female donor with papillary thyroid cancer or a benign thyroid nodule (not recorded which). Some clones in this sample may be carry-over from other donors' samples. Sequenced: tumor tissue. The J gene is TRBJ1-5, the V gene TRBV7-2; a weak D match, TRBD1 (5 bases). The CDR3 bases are TGTGCCAGCAGCTTGGGACCGTGGCAGCCCCAGCATTTT. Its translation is CASSLGPWQPQHF.